The rows below give T cell receptor beta chains drawn from one sample of a study of OX40 agonist ivuxolimab in advanced cancers. Repertoires were generated with immunoSEQ multiplex PCR, while TCRdb's copy carries only in-frame clones and drops some. The repertoire consists of under 50,000 clones, with about three quarters occurring once and the leading ten covering around an eighth. The sample in question was CD4+ or CD8+ T cells sorted from blood, obtained in a trial of the OX40 agonist ivuxolimab. All receptors derive from an adult with an advanced solid tumor such as melanoma, head and neck, liver or kidney cancer. Both conserved end residues are part of each CDR3. A D gene is named only where the DNA matches it firmly. The size field is filled for only some rows; it gives once, few, many or a size class.

J gene,D gene,clone size,V gene,CDR3 protein,CDR3 DNA
TRBJ2-1,TRBD2,NA,TRBV7-2,CASSLAWLAGTYNEQFF,TGTGCCAGCAGCTTAGCGTGGCTAGCGGGAACCTACAATGAGCAGTTCTTC
TRBJ1-2,NA,medium-sized,TRBV27,CASSLVAGGRWSYTF,TGTGCCAGCAGTTTAGTGGCCGGCGGAAGGTGGAGCTACACCTTC
TRBJ2-1,TRBD2,NA,TRBV11-3,CASSLEVGGVYNEQFF,TGTGCCAGCAGCTTAGAGGTGGGAGGGGTTTACAATGAGCAGTTCTTC
TRBJ1-2,NA,NA,TRBV25-1,CASSESGTPGGYTF,TGTGCCAGCAGTGAATCAGGGACGCCGGGCGGCTACACCTTC
TRBJ2-2,NA,NA,TRBV19,CASSTPGGELFF,TGTGCCAGTAGTACCCCTGGCGGGGAGCTGTTTTTT
TRBJ2-1,TRBD2,NA,TRBV7-9,CATFPSEREKRNEQFF,TGTGCCACCTTCCCTTCCGAGCGGGAGAAACGCAATGAGCAGTTCTTC
TRBJ1-5,NA,NA,TRBV11-2,CASSWGQASNQPQHF,TGTGCCAGCAGCTGGGGCCAAGCGAGCAATCAGCCCCAGCATTTT
TRBJ2-1,TRBD1,NA,TRBV4-3,CASSARQGPGVGNEQFF,TGCGCCAGCAGCGCAAGACAGGGGCCGGGGGTCGGCAATGAGCAGTTCTTC
TRBJ1-6,NA,NA,TRBV7-9,CASSPGGFGSPLHF,TGTGCCAGCAGCCCCGGAGGATTCGGATCACCCCTCCACTTT
TRBJ2-7,NA,NA,TRBV5-1,CASSFSSAGFYEQYF,TGCGCCAGCAGCTTTAGCAGCGCTGGATTCTACGAGCAGTACTTC
TRBJ1-2,TRBD1,few,TRBV5-1,CASSSFTGGADGYTF,TGCGCCAGCAGCTCGTTTACAGGGGGCGCCGATGGCTACACCTTC
TRBJ1-2,TRBD1,NA,TRBV29-1,CSVLTGEGYTF,TGCAGCGTCTTGACAGGGGAGGGCTACACCTTC
TRBJ2-1,TRBD2,NA,TRBV7-9,CASSFTGLAGNEQFF,TGTGCCAGCAGCTTCACCGGACTAGCGGGGAATGAGCAGTTCTTC
TRBJ2-5,NA,NA,TRBV5-4,CASSLEADNQETQYF,TGTGCCAGCAGCTTGGAGGCGGATAACCAAGAGACCCAGTACTTC
TRBJ2-1,TRBD2,once,TRBV15,CATNSPGTTYNEQFF,TGTGCCACCAATTCGCCCGGGACTACCTACAATGAGCAGTTCTTC
TRBJ2-5,TRBD2,few,TRBV28,CASSLTVAGEETQYF,TGTGCCAGCAGCCTGACGGTAGCGGGAGAAGAGACCCAGTACTTC
TRBJ2-3,TRBD2,NA,TRBV19,CASSSGRAGIDTQYF,TGTGCCAGTAGTAGCGGGAGGGCCGGTATAGATACGCAGTATTTT
TRBJ2-1,NA,NA,TRBV19,CASTLTSAPYNEQFF,TGTGCCAGTACCCTAACCTCCGCGCCCTACAATGAGCAGTTCTTC
TRBJ2-2,NA,NA,TRBV30,CAWVRRPKDTGELFF,TGTGCCTGGGTTCGGAGGCCGAAGGACACCGGGGAGCTGTTTTTT
TRBJ2-1,NA,medium-sized,TRBV6-5,CASTETLGSYNEQFF,TGTGCCAGCACCGAGACTTTGGGTTCCTACAATGAGCAGTTCTTC
TRBJ2-5,NA,NA,TRBV7-8,CASSPRGLDQYF,TGTGCCAGCAGCCCACGTGGTTTGGACCAGTACTTC
TRBJ1-1,TRBD1,NA,TRBV5-1,CASSSGQGLMNTEAFF,TGCGCCAGCAGCTCTGGACAGGGTCTCATGAACACTGAAGCTTTCTTT
TRBJ2-1,NA,NA,TRBV9,CASSPHESRNEQFF,TGTGCCAGCAGCCCCCATGAGTCCCGCAATGAGCAGTTCTTC
TRBJ1-3,NA,NA,TRBV11-2,CASSTMGRNIGNTIYF,TGTGCCAGCAGCACCATGGGACGGAATATTGGAAACACCATATATTTT
TRBJ2-7,TRBD1,once,TRBV9,CASSVGAGQGRYEQYF,TGTGCCAGCAGCGTAGGGGCGGGACAGGGAAGATACGAGCAGTACTTC
TRBJ2-2,TRBD1,NA,TRBV4-1,CASSQAQGANTGELFF,TGCGCCAGCAGCCAAGCCCAGGGGGCCAACACCGGGGAGCTGTTTTTT
TRBJ1-5,NA,few,TRBV7-9,CASSLATASQPQHF,TGTGCCAGCAGCTTAGCGACGGCGAGTCAGCCCCAGCATTTT
TRBJ1-1,TRBD1,NA,TRBV19,CASSIGQGKAEAFF,TGTGCCAGTAGTATAGGACAGGGGAAGGCTGAAGCTTTCTTT
TRBJ2-1,NA,NA,TRBV15,CATSRGGHETPGDYNEQFF,TGTGCCACCAGCAGGGGGGGACACGAGACCCCCGGAGACTACAATGAGCAGTTCTTC
TRBJ2-1,TRBD2,few,TRBV19,CASSRGTSGSISNEQFF,TGTGCCAGTAGCAGAGGGACTAGCGGGAGTATAAGCAATGAGCAGTTCTTC
TRBJ2-7,NA,few,TRBV29-1,CSVGGAPSSYEQYF,TGCAGCGTGGGGGGGGCTCCATCCTCCTACGAGCAGTACTTC
TRBJ2-7,TRBD2,NA,TRBV19,CASSWGLGYEQYF,TGTGCCAGTTCGTGGGGACTAGGCTACGAGCAGTACTTC
TRBJ2-1,TRBD2,NA,TRBV28,CASSMRTSGNNEQFF,TGTGCCAGCAGTATGCGGACTAGCGGCAACAATGAGCAGTTCTTC
TRBJ2-3,NA,NA,TRBV9,CASSPGGTGGTDTQYF,TGTGCCAGCAGCCCCGGGGGAACAGGGGGCACAGATACGCAGTATTTT
TRBJ2-1,NA,NA,TRBV11-2,CASSPRTVLGSGNEQFF,TGTGCCAGCAGCCCGCGGACAGTTCTAGGGTCAGGCAATGAGCAGTTCTTC
TRBJ2-7,TRBD1,NA,TRBV2,CASSEGQGGSYEQYF,TGTGCCAGCAGTGAGGGACAGGGGGGGTCCTACGAGCAGTACTTC
TRBJ1-1,NA,NA,TRBV2,CATKPLMNTEAFF,TGTGCCACCAAGCCGCTAATGAACACTGAAGCTTTCTTT
TRBJ2-2,NA,NA,TRBV5-1,CASSLTMDTGELFF,TGCGCCAGCAGCCTGACTATGGACACCGGGGAGCTGTTTTTT
TRBJ1-1,TRBD1,NA,TRBV6-5,CASRQGAEAFF,TGTGCCAGCAGGCAGGGGGCTGAAGCTTTCTTT
TRBJ2-1,TRBD1,NA,TRBV19,CASTPLGGQEQFF,TGTGCCAGTACTCCACTAGGGGGACAGGAGCAGTTCTTC
TRBJ1-2,NA,NA,TRBV6-5,CASRNGRNYGYTF,TGTGCCAGCAGGAACGGACGGAACTATGGCTACACCTTC
TRBJ2-3,NA,NA,TRBV27,CASSFMGALGGMGTQYF,TGTGCCAGCAGTTTTATGGGGGCGCTCGGCGGGATGGGTACGCAGTATTTT
TRBJ2-6,NA,NA,TRBV19,CASSIGEGGLFSGANVLTF,TGTGCCAGTAGTATTGGGGAAGGGGGGCTCTTCTCTGGGGCCAACGTCCTGACTTTC
TRBJ2-1,TRBD2,medium-sized,TRBV5-1,CASSYPRRETSSYNEQFF,TGCGCCAGCAGCTACCCTCGGCGGGAGACCAGCTCCTACAATGAGCAGTTCTTC